A selection of T cell receptor beta chains follows, all from one sample in a study of CD8 T cells in Susac syndrome. TCRdb processed the immunoSEQ multiplex PCR reads anew with MiXCR; each CDR3 protein has one entry. The profile shows about 280,000 distinct CDR3 sequences, approximately 85% of them singletons. Sample: CD8+ T cells from PBMCs. The receptors were gathered from a human donor with multiple sclerosis. CDR3s include the opening cysteine and the closing phenylalanine or tryptophan. D genes are given only for firm matches. Size tells how often a clone was seen (once, few, many) or the class of an expanded clone, and some rows leave it out.

TRBV7-6,-,few,TRBJ2-7,CASSLNSHSVAPYEQYF,TGTGCCAGCAGCTTAAATTCCCATTCCGTCGCACCCTACGAGCAGTACTTC
TRBV2,-,-,TRBJ1-2,CASSEVPRVAGYGYTF,TGTGCCAGCAGTGAAGTACCCAGGGTGGCTGGTTATGGCTACACCTTC
TRBV6-1,-,-,TRBJ1-3,CASATREPQGNTIYF,TGTGCAAGTGCTACCCGGGAACCTCAGGGAAACACCATATATTTT
TRBV21-1,-,-,TRBJ2-4,CASSNLNPLLTVPLAKNIQYF,TGTGCCAGCAGCAATTTAAACCCTCTCCTTACAGTCCCTTTAGCCAAAAACATTCAGTACTTC
TRBV21-1,-,-,TRBJ2-6,CASSTLWASWEPLSSGANVLTF,TGTGCCAGCAGCACCCTCTGGGCTAGTTGGGAACCTCTGAGCTCTGGGGCCAACGTCCTGACTTTC
TRBV7-2,TRBD2,-,TRBJ2-5,CASSLAPLLGTIQGTQYF,TGTGCCAGCAGCTTAGCCCCTTTGTTAGGGACTATCCAAGGGACCCAGTACTTC
TRBV7-9,TRBD2,-,TRBJ2-1,CASSLAPSGRAYNEQFF,TGTGCCAGCAGCTTAGCGCCTAGCGGGAGGGCCTACAATGAGCAGTTCTTC
TRBV7-9,-,-,TRBJ2-3,CASSLKGDTQYF,TGTGCCAGCAGTTTAAAAGGGGATACGCAGTATTTT
TRBV12-5,TRBD2,-,TRBJ2-1,CASGLVGGPWNEQFF,TGTGCTAGTGGTTTGGTGGGAGGGCCTTGGAATGAGCAGTTCTTC
TRBV11-2,-,once,TRBJ1-3,CASSLPPSSSGNTIYF,TGTGCCAGCAGCTTACCCCCCTCGAGCTCTGGAAACACCATATATTTT
TRBV29-1,-,-,TRBJ1-5,CSVVRSNQPQHF,TGCAGCGTTGTGCGTAGCAATCAGCCCCAGCATTTT
TRBV5-4,-,-,TRBJ2-7,CASSLGPGAEQYF,TGTGCCAGCAGCTTGGGTCCGGGGGCCGAGCAGTACTTC
TRBV28,-,once,TRBJ2-7,CASSKYSDGTYSYEQYF,TGTGCCAGCAGCAAGTACTCAGACGGGACTTACTCCTACGAGCAGTACTTC
TRBV13,-,-,TRBJ2-7,CASSSRTDSYEQYF,TGTGCCAGCAGCTCCCGGACCGATTCCTACGAGCAGTACTTC
TRBV19,-,-,TRBJ2-5,CASSPSWGNIQETQYF,TGTGCCAGTAGTCCCTCCTGGGGGAATATTCAAGAGACCCAGTACTTC
TRBV12-3/TRBV12-4,TRBD1,-,TRBJ1-5,CASSSTTGGFQPQHF,TGTGCCAGCAGCTCCACAACAGGGGGCTTTCAGCCCCAGCATTTT
TRBV23-1,TRBD2,-,TRBJ2-7,CASSPMGKLGLAGRYEQYF,TGCGCCAGCAGTCCCATGGGAAAGCTAGGACTAGCGGGACGGTACGAGCAGTACTTC
TRBV6-5,TRBD2,-,TRBJ2-1,CASSYSSGSGNEQFF,TGTGCCAGCAGTTATTCGAGCGGGAGTGGTAATGAGCAGTTCTTC